This T cell receptor (beta chain) was recorded in a study of blood T cell repertoires in COVID-19 (dated by TCRdb to the early 2020s). Turning to the overall study: Collaborator samples came from the United States, Italy and Spain and covered acute and convalescent phases of COVID-19. The material from the prospective study consisted of cDNA or gDNA derived from T cells, B-cell-depleted T cells, or PBMCs. The dataset comprised deeply sampled blood TCRbeta repertoires from subjects exposed to, actively infected with, or recovered from COVID-19. The repertoires were made available in a free public database intended to serve as a resource for research on the immune response to SARS-CoV-2. The samples were drawn from the first 160 participants of the ongoing ImmuneRACE study and from some 1,300 subjects provided by 6 global collaborators. Nearly every sample came with metadata listing a de-identified subject ID, COVID-19 status, age in years and sex. Where HLA class I and class II types were available, the types were taken from metadata supplied by the sample provider, not from assay-based typing.

In this sample, this clone turned up once. Its recognized antigen is unknown. No clone much larger than this one lies a single base away; base qualities are absent. From its cysteine to its phenylalanine, the CDR3 spans 16 amino acids. The read is trimmed to its CDR3 DNA, 48 bases read in frame from base 1. The germline ends are 20 bases apart after V is trimmed by 4 bases and J by 5 bases. The germline V gene yields MGHRA for CDR1 and YSYEKL for CDR2. Points the paper makes about the study in general: How much clinical and demographic metadata was included differed by source and by participant, and the metadata was provided uncurated.

Each collaborating institution followed its own protocols to collect whole blood in K2EDTA tubes. Collaborator samples were shipped for TCRbeta analysis as frozen whole blood, isolated PBMCs, or DNA extracted from either sample type. The immunoSEQ Assay, a bias-controlled multiplex PCR, was used to amplify TCRbeta CDR3 regions from genomic DNA. The original methods were these. Within the assay, amplification of reference gene primers was used to estimate how many nucleated cells each sample contained. To quantify the absolute abundance of each unique TCRbeta CDR3 rearrangement, sequence reads were collapsed and filtered. For each sample, productive Simpson clonality was calculated by taking the square root of Simpson's diversity index across productive rearrangements. TCRdb carries this immuneACCESS record with in-frame sequences only. Its versions omit some clonotypes, under half of them owing to an unresolved V gene in the studies checked, with the rest unexplained. The V and J calls and clone size come from that table; D and trimming were worked out from the DNA. The sample table shows more than 75,000 clones, and roughly 80% are seen once. Jointly, the top ten make up around 14% of the sample.

This receptor was taken from a human donor in a cohort sampled during active COVID-19. Sequenced: peripheral blood. Recombination joined TRBV4-1 with TRBJ2-5; a tentative D match to TRBD2 spans 7 bases. The CDR3 protein: CASSPRGGGSQETQYF. The sequenced DNA is TGCGCCAGCAGCCCAAGAGGGGGAGGGTCACAGGAGACCCAGTACTTC.